Below are 26 T cell receptor beta chains sequenced from a single sample in a study of blood T cell repertoires in COVID-19. Assay used: immunoSEQ multiplex PCR; TCRdb lists only in-frame clones, some missing. The sample contains more than 110,000 clones, around nine tenths of which appear only once. Sequencing used peripheral blood. These receptors all stem from a man aged 50 or older with active or convalescent COVID-19.

The chain joins TRBV6-5 to TRBJ2-1, with 8 bases that match TRBD1. The CDR3 length is 13 residues. V lost 7 bases to trimming and J lost 5 bases; unmatched junction nucleotides: 4. Per the germline V gene, CDR1 is MNHEY and CDR2 is SVGAGI. Here the CDR3 DNA reads TGTGCCAGCAAAGGACAGGGAAACAATGAGCAGTTCTTC. Translating gives CASKGQGNNEQFF.

The CDR3 bases are TGTGCCAGCAGCTTGTCCTTCGGCTCCTACGAGCAGTACTTC. Translating it yields CASSLSFGSYEQYF. The chain employs TRBV5-4 and TRBJ2-7; no firm D call. Germline V lookup: CDR1 SGHNT, CDR2 YYREEE (reference sequence). This CDR3 contains 14 residues. The V gene lost 1 base and the J gene lost 0 bases, with 8 bases spanning the gap.

The J gene is TRBJ2-4, the V gene TRBV5-6, with D perhaps matching TRBD1 (6 bases). Germline V gene sequence: CDR1 SGHDT, CDR2 YYEEEE. The V end was cut by 2 bases, the J end by 3 bases, with 18 bases between. The length of the CDR3 is 17 residues. CDR3 nucleotide sequence: TGTGCCAGCAGCTTCCGGCGAGCCGGGACACACAAAAACATTCAGTACTTC. This encodes CASSFRRAGTHKNIQYF.

The rearrangement uses TRBV2 and TRBJ1-1; 7 bases map to TRBD1. This CDR3 has 16 residues. Trimming cost V 6 bases and J 2 bases; bases outside gene matches: 12. Germline lookup yields CDR1 SNHLY and CDR2 FYNNEI. The CDR3 loop is CASRTRPTGINTEAFF. CDR3 nucleotide sequence: TGTGCCAGCAGAACCCGGCCGACAGGGATTAACACTGAAGCTTTCTTT.

This chain links TRBV6-5 with TRBJ2-2; 9 bases fit TRBD2. Trimming cost V 8 bases and J 1 base; bases outside gene matches: 5. The CDR3 totals 15 residues. The germline V gene encodes CDR1 MNHEY and CDR2 SVGAGI. CDR3 coding DNA: TGTGCCAGCTCAGCTAGCGGGATGAACACCGGGGAGCTGTTTTTT. Translating it yields CASSASGMNTGELFF.

V is TRBV28 and J is TRBJ1-1, with TRBD1 as a possible D gene (5 bases). V lost 6 bases to trimming and J lost 2 bases, with 10 bases between them. The CDR3 loop spans 13 amino acids. CDR1 is MDHEN, CDR2 SYDVKM, per germline. CDR3 coding DNA: TGTGCCAGCAGCTCCGGGGGAAACACTGAAGCTTTCTTT. The encoded protein is CASSSGGNTEAFF.

This chain links TRBV28 with TRBJ1-2; D uncertain. V was clipped by 6 bases and J by 8 bases, with 13 bases between them. The CDR3 covers 12 residues. Per the germline V gene, CDR1 is MDHEN and CDR2 is SYDVKM. The CDR3 nucleotides read TGTGCCAGCAGCCGAAGGTCCAGGGGCTACACCTTC. It specifies CASSRRSRGYTF.

The chain recombines TRBV11-1 with TRBJ1-1; no reliable D call. This CDR3 comprises 12 residues. Per the germline V gene, CDR1 is SGHAT and CDR2 is FQDESV (reference sequence). V was pared by 1 base and J by 8 bases, with 8 bases between. DNA for the CDR3: TGTGCCAGCAGCTTAGACAGAAACGAAGCTTTCTTT. It specifies CASSLDRNEAFF.

The CDR3 loop reads CAWSVSGNNEQFF. The CDR3 coding sequence is TGTGCCTGGAGCGTTAGCGGCAACAATGAGCAGTTCTTC. The chain has TRBV30 and TRBJ2-1, with a weak D call TRBD2 (6 bases). This CDR3 has 13 amino acids. Trimming took 3 bases from V and 5 from J, leaving 11 bases between them. CDR1 is GTSNPN and CDR2 is SVGIG in the germline V gene (reference sequence).

V gene TRBV18 combines with J gene TRBJ1-1; 9 bases align to TRBD1. V was clipped by 3 bases and J by 1 base; unmatched bases: 6. The CDR3 is 16 residues long. Germline lookup yields CDR1 KGHSH and CDR2 LQKENI. As DNA, the CDR3 is TGTGCCAGCTCACCTGGACAGGGGCGCGCGAACACTGAAGCTTTCTTT. It yields the protein CASSPGQGRANTEAFF.

J is TRBJ2-4 and V is TRBV28, with TRBD2 as a possible D gene (6 bases). Trimming took off 5 bases at V and 6 bases at J, with 14 bases between the two ends. Germline V gene data show CDR1 as MDHEN and CDR2 as SYDVKM. CDR3 size: 14 residues. For the CDR3, the DNA is TGTGCCAGCAGTCGACCCGGGACTTCAAACATTCAGTACTTC. Residues: CASSRPGTSNIQYF.

The genes are TRBV7-2 and TRBJ2-7; a possible D gene is TRBD2 (6 bases). Germline CDR1 and CDR2: SGHTA and FQGNSA. The CDR3 covers 18 residues. Trimming took 1 base from V and 2 from J, leaving 21 bases between them. CDR3 residues: CASSLEGSVGLTAYEQYF. In DNA form, the CDR3 reads TGTGCCAGCAGCTTAGAGGGTTCGGTGGGACTGACCGCCTACGAGCAGTACTTC.

The rearrangement joins TRBV6-4 to TRBJ2-7; possible D gene TRBD2, 5 bases. V was cut by 1 base and J by 3 bases, with 10 bases left in between. The germline gives CDR1 MRHNA, CDR2 SNTAGT. The length of the CDR3 is 14 residues. The CDR3 DNA sequence: TGTGCCAGCAGTGACTATCACGGGAACTACGAGCAGTACTTC. Its protein is CASSDYHGNYEQYF.

The J gene is TRBJ1-1, the V gene TRBV10-3; D gene uncertain. V lost 6 bases and J lost 3, with 17 bases in between. The germline CDR1 and CDR2 sequences are ENHRY and SYGVKD. This CDR3 region has 15 residues. The CDR3 region has the DNA TGTGCCATCAGGGATAGCTACTTGATTGACACTGAAGCTTTCTTT. This translates into CAIRDSYLIDTEAFF.

The CDR3 protein is CASSLRGGRSDTQYF. The CDR3, as DNA: TGTGCCAGCAGCTTGAGGGGGGGCAGGTCAGATACGCAGTATTTT. J is TRBJ2-3 and V is TRBV5-6, with D possibly matching TRBD2 (7 bases). The CDR3 loop spans 15 amino acids. V shed 1 base and J shed 4 bases, with 13 bases lying between them. In germline, CDR1 is SGHDT, CDR2 YYEEEE. Full variable domain (missing parts from reference TRBV5-6 and TRBJ2-3): DAGVTQSPTHLIKTRGQQVTLRCSPKSGHDTVSWYQQALGQGPQFIFQYYEEEERQRGNFPDRFSGHQFPNYSSELNVNALLLGDSALYLCASSLRGGRSDTQYFGPGTRLTVL.

This clone appeared a few times. V usage is TRBV4-2 and J usage is TRBJ2-7, with 9 nucleotides matching TRBD2. CDR1 and CDR2 (germline): LGHNA, YNFKEQ. J was trimmed by 2 bases and V by 3 bases; bases with no gene match: 8. The CDR3 is 16 residues long. CDR3 sequence: CASSQEIAGATYEQYF. The CDR3 DNA is TGTGCCAGCAGCCAGGAGATAGCGGGAGCCACCTACGAGCAGTACTTC.

The chain uses TRBV29-1 and TRBJ2-1, with TRBD2 identical over 10 bases. The junction had 3 bases not matched to a gene; V was cut back by 4 bases and J by 0 bases. The CDR3 sequence is 15 residues long. Germline loops: CDR1 SQVTM, CDR2 ANQGSEA. The DNA of the CDR3 is TGCAGCGTTGGCACTAGCGGGATCTCCTACAATGAGCAGTTCTTC. It specifies CSVGTSGISYNEQFF.

The chain uses TRBV6-5 and TRBJ2-1; possibly TRBD1 for D (7 bases). V lost 7 bases, J lost 6 bases, and 19 bases lay in between. Per the germline V gene, CDR1 is MNHEY and CDR2 is SVGAGI. CDR3 size: 15 residues. The CDR3 nucleotides read TGTGCCAGCAACTCCGGGGGACAGCCCATCAATGAGCAGTTCTTC. Its translation: CASNSGGQPINEQFF.

The chain combines TRBV7-8 with TRBJ1-1, with D perhaps matching TRBD1 (5 bases). V lost 5 bases and J lost 0, with 10 bases in between. The CDR3 has 14 amino acids. Germline values: CDR1 SGHVS, CDR2 FQNEAQ. The CDR3 DNA follows: TGTGCCAGCAGCGTACAGGCTCTGAACACTGAAGCTTTCTTT. This encodes CASSVQALNTEAFF.

CDR3 sequence: CASSLVGQTADTIYF. The CDR3 bases are TGTGCCAGCAGCTTAGTGGGACAAACAGCGGACACCATATATTTT. V usage is TRBV11-2 and J usage is TRBJ1-3; weak D call: TRBD1 (6 bases). CDR3 length equals 15 residues. Germline V gives CDR1 SGHAT, CDR2 FQNNGV. Trimming removed 1 base from V and 8 bases from J, with 15 bases in between.

This chain joins TRBV28 and TRBJ1-5, with D maybe TRBD1 (5 bases). V shed 6 bases and J shed 2 bases, with 17 bases lying between them. Germline values: CDR1 MDHEN, CDR2 SYDVKM. The CDR3 runs 16 residues. CDR3 residues: CASRSEQAAGNQPQHF. CDR3 sequence (DNA): TGTGCCAGCAGATCGGAACAGGCGGCCGGCAATCAGCCCCAGCATTTT.

The chain uses TRBV28 and TRBJ2-3; TRBD2 aligns across 8 bases. J gave up 3 bases and V 6 bases, and 11 bases lay outside the gene matches. CDR3 length: 16 amino acids. The germline V gene has CDR1 MDHEN and CDR2 SYDVKM. The CDR3 sequence is CASRVRASGRTDTQYF. The CDR3 DNA sequence: TGTGCCAGCAGGGTCAGGGCTAGCGGGCGGACAGATACGCAGTATTTT.

The chain is built from TRBV28 and TRBJ2-3; 9 bases align to TRBD2. V trimming: 3 bases; J trimming: 5 bases; junction bases outside the gene matches: 6. The CDR3 runs 15 residues. Per germline, CDR1 MDHEN and CDR2 SYDVKM. In DNA, the CDR3 is TGTGCCAGCAGTTTGGAGCGGGAGGCTGGAGATACGCAGTATTTT. It translates to CASSLEREAGDTQYF.

The chain is built from TRBV19 and TRBJ1-3; 7 nucleotides align to TRBD1. Germline values: CDR1 LNHDA, CDR2 SQIVND (reference sequence). The CDR3 has 16 residues. With 6 bases clipped from V and 0 bases from J, the junction kept 8 bases outside the gene matches. CDR3 region: CASRITGVFSGNTIYF. CDR3 sequence (DNA): TGTGCCAGTAGGATTACAGGGGTTTTCTCTGGAAACACCATATATTTT.

The chain joins TRBV5-6 to TRBJ1-4; possibly TRBD1 for D (5 bases). This CDR3 contains 15 residues. The V gene lost 0 bases and the J gene lost 7 bases, with 13 bases spanning the gap. CDR1 is SGHDT and CDR2 is YYEEEE in the germline V gene. CDR3 nucleotide sequence: TGTGCCAGCAGCTTGGTCTGGGGCGATGGTGAAAAACTGTTTTTT. Residues: CASSLVWGDGEKLFF.

This chain connects TRBV30 to TRBJ1-3, with a possible D match to TRBD1 (6 bases). There are 13 residues in the CDR3. V gave up 0 bases and J gave up 6 bases, with 9 bases separating them. Per the germline V gene, CDR1 is GTSNPN and CDR2 is SVGIG (reference sequence). The CDR3 region has the DNA TGTGCCTGGAGTGTACGGGGGGCAAACACCATATATTTT. It yields the protein CAWSVRGANTIYF.